This T cell receptor beta chain was documented in a study of radiotherapy plus CTLA-4 blockade in lung cancer. Study-level findings and limits: Blood-borne expansion of tumor-derived TCR clones followed radiotherapy plus ipilimumab.

TCRdb's copy holds only in-frame clones and misses some; the assay was immunoSEQ multiplex PCR. The table records some 80,000 clones, about 79% of them present only once. Worth noting for this clone: Its matching antigen is unknown.

V lost 3 bases to trimming and J lost 4 bases; unmatched junction nucleotides: 5. The CDR3 covers 14 residues. The V gene's germline CDR1 is SGHNT and CDR2 YYREEE (reference sequence). Sequenced here: peripheral blood, sampled from a patient treated with radiotherapy plus ipilimumab. The chain employs TRBV5-4 and TRBJ2-5; 8 bases map to TRBD1. This TCR was recovered from a human donor with non-small cell lung cancer whose response to radiotherapy plus ipilimumab could not be evaluated. Some clones in this sample may be carry-over from other donors' samples. CDR3 region: CASSWTGTAETQYF. CDR3 nucleotide sequence: TGTGCCAGCAGCTGGACAGGGACAGCAGAGACCCAGTACTTC.